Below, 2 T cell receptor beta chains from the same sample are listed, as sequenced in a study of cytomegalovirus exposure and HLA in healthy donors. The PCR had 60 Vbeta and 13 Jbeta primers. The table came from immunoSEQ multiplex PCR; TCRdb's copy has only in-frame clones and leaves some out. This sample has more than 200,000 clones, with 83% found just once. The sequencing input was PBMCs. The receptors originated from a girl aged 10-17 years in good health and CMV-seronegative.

As DNA, the CDR3 is TGTGCCAGCACTCCCCACGGGGTCGGATCCTACGAGCAGTACTTC. Protein sequence: CASTPHGVGSYEQYF. V usage is TRBV28 and J usage is TRBJ2-7; maybe TRBD2 (5 bases). Germline-derived CDR1 and CDR2 are MDHEN and SYDVKM. This CDR3 is built from 15 residues. V gave up 7 bases and J gave up 1 base, with 17 bases separating them. The whole variable domain, filled in from reference TRBV28 and TRBJ2-7, reads DVKVTQSSRYLVKRTGEKVFLECVQDMDHENMFWYRQDPGLGLRLIYFSYDVKMKEKGDIPEGYSVSREKKERFSLILESASTNQTSMYLCASTPHGVGSYEQYFGPGTRLTVT.

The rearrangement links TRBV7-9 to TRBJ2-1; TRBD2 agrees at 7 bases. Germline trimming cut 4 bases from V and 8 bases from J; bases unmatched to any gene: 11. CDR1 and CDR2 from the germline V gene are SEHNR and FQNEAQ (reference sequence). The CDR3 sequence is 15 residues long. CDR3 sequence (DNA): TGTGCCAGCAGCTCCGGGGGGAATAGATACGATGAGCAGTTCTTC. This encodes CASSSGGNRYDEQFF.